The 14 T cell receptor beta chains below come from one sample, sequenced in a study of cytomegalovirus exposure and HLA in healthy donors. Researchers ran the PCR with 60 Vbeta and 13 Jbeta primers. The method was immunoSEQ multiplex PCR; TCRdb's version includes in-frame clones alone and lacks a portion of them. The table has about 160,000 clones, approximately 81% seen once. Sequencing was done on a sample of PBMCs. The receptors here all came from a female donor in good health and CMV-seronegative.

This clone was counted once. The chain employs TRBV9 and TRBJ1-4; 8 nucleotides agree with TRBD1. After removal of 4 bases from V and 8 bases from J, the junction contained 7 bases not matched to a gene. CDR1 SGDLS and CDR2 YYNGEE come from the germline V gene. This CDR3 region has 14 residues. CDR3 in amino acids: CASSPQGAGEKLFF. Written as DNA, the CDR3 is TGTGCCAGCAGCCCTCAGGGGGCAGGGGAAAAACTGTTTTTT.

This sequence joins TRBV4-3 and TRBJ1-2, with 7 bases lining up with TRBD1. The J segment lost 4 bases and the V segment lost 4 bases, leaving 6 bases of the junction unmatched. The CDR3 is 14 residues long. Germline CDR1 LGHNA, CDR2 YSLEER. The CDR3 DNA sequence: TGCGCCAGCAGCCTCCGACAGGGCGGCTATGGCTACACCTTC. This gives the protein CASSLRQGGYGYTF.

CDR3 amino acids: CASSSTRNTEAFF. CDR3 sequence (DNA): TGTGCCAGCAGCTCAACGAGGAACACTGAAGCTTTCTTT. The genes are TRBV7-3 and TRBJ1-1; D gene ambiguous. Germline lookup yields CDR1 SGHTA and CDR2 FQGTGA. This CDR3 is 13 amino acids long. Trimming took 4 bases from V and 1 from J, leaving 7 bases between them.

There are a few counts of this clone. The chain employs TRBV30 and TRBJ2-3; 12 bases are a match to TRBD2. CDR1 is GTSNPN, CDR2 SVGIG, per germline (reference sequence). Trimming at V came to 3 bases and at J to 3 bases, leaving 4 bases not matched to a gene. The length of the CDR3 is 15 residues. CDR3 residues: CAWSTGTSGTDTQYF. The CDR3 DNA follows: TGTGCCTGGAGCACCGGGACTAGCGGGACAGATACGCAGTATTTT. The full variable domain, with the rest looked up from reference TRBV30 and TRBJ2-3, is SQTIHQWPATLVQPVGSPLSLECTVEGTSNPNLYWYRQAAGRGLQLLFYSVGIGQISSEVPQNLSASRPQDRQFILSSKKLLLSDSGFYLCAWSTGTSGTDTQYFGPGTRLTVL.

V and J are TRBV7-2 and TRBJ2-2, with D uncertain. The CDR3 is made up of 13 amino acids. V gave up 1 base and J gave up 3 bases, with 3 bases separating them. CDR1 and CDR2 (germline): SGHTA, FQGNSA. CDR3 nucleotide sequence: TGTGCCAGCAGCTTAGTAGACACCGGGGAGCTGTTTTTT. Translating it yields CASSLVDTGELFF.

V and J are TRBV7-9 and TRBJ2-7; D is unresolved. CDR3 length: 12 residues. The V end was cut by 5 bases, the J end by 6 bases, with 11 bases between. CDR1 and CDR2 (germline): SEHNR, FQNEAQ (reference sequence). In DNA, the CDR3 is TGTGCCAGCAGCCCCTCGTTGTTCGAGCAGTACTTC. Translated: CASSPSLFEQYF.

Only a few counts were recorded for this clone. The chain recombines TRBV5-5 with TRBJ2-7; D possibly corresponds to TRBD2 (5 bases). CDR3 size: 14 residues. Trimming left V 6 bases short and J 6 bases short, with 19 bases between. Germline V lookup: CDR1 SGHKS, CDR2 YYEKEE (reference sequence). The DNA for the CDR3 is TGTGCCAGCAACCCCGACCGAGCGGCCGCCGAGCAGTACTTC. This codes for CASNPDRAAAEQYF. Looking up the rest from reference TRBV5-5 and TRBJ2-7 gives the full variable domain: DAGVTQSPTHLIKTRGQQVTLRCSPISGHKSVSWYQQVLGQGPQFIFQYYEKEERGRGNFPDRFSARQFPNYSSELNVNALLLGDSALYLCASNPDRAAAEQYFGPGTRLTVT.

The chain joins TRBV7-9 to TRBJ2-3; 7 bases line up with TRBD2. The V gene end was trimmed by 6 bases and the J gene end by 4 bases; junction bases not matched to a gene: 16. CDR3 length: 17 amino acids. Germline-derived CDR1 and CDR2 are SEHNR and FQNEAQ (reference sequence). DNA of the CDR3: TGTGCCAGCAGATTCTTCCCTGGGAGGGAGAAAGCAGATACGCAGTATTTT. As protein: CASRFFPGREKADTQYF. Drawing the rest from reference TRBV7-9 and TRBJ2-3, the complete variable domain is DTGVSQNPRHKITKRGQNVTFRCDPISEHNRLYWYRQTLGQGPEFLTYFQNEAQLEKSRLLSDRFSAERPKGSFSTLEIQRTEQGDSAMYLCASRFFPGREKADTQYFGPGTRLTVL.

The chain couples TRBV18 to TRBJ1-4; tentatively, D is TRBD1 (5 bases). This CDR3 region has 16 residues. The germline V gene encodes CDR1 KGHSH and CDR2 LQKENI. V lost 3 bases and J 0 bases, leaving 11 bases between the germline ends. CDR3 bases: TGTGCCAGCTCACCCCGGGGACTTACAACTAATGAAAAACTGTTTTTT. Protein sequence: CASSPRGLTTNEKLFF.

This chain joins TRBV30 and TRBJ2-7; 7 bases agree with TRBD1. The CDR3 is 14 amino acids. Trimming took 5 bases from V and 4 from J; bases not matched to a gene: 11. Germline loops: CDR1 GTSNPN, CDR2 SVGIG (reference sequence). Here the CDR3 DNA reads TGTGCCTGGGTGGACAGGAGGAACTCTTACGAGCAGTACTTC. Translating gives CAWVDRRNSYEQYF.

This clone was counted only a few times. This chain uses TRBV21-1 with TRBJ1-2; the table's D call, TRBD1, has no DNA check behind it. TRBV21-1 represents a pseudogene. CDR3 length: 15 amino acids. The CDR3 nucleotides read TGTGCCAGCAGCAAAGGTCCGGGACAGGGGAGAGGCTACACCTTC. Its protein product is CASSKGPGQGRGYTF.

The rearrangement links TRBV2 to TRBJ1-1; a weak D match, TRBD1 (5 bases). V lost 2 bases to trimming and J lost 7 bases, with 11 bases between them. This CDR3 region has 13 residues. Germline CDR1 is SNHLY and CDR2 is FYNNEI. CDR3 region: CASSEQGGSEAFF. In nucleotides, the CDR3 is TGTGCCAGCAGTGAACAGGGTGGTAGTGAAGCTTTCTTT.

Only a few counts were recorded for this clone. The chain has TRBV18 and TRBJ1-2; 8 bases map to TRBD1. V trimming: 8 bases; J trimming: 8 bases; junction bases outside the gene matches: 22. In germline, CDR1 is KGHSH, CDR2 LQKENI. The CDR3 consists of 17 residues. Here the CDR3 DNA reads TGTGCCAGCGCCCTTCCGGGCAGGGGGCCCGGTTTGTGGGGCTACACCTTC. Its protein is CASALPGRGPGLWGYTF.

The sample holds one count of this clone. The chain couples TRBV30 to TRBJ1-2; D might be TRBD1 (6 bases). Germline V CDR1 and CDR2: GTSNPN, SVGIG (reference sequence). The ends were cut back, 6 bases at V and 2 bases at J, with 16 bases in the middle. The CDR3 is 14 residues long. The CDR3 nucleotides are TGTGCCTGCACCCATCGGGGGGCGAACTATGGCTACACCTTC. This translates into CACTHRGANYGYTF.